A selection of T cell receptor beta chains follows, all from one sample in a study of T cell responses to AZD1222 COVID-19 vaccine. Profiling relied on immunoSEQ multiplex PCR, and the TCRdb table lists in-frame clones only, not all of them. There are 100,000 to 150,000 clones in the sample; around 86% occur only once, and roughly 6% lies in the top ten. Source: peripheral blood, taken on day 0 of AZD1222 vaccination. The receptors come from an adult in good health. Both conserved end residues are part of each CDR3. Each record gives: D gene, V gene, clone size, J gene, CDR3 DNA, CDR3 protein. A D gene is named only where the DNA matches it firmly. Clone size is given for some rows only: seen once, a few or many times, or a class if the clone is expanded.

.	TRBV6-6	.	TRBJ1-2	TGTGCCAGCATCCGTTCAGGGGAAGGCTACACCTTC	CASIRSGEGYTF
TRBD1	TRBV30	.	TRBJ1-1	TGTGCCTCGGAGGAACAGGGGGCGTTTTCAGGTGAAGCTTTCTTT	CASEEQGAFSGEAFF
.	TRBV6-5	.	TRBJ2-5	TGTGCCAGCAGTCGCCAAGAGACCCAGTACTTC	CASSRQETQYF
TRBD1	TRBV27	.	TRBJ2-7	TGTGCCAGCAGTTTCTCCGGGACAGGCTACGAGCAGTACTTC	CASSFSGTGYEQYF
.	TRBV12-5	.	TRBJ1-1	TGTGCTAGTGGTTTGGCCCCAGGGACTGAAGCTTTCTTT	CASGLAPGTEAFF
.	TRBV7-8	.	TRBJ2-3	TGTGCCAGCAGCTTAATGGGGCTCACAGATACGCAGTATTTT	CASSLMGLTDTQYF
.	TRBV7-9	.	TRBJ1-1	TGTGCCAGCAGCTTAGAGAACAGGGAGAACACTGAAGCTTTCTTT	CASSLENRENTEAFF
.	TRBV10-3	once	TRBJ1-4	TGTGCCATCAGTGGAGGGGGGAAGGCCAGTGAAAAACTGTTTTTT	CAISGGGKASEKLFF
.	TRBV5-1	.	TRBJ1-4	TGCGCCAGCAGCTCGGTCCCCTCGTGGGATGAAAAACTGTTTTTT	CASSSVPSWDEKLFF
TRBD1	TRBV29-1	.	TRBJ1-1	TGCAGCGTCCGGACAGGGGAAACTGAAGCTTTCTTT	CSVRTGETEAFF
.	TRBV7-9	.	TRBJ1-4	TGTGCCAGCAGCGTGACCGGGACTTCTAATGAAAAACTGTTTTTT	CASSVTGTSNEKLFF
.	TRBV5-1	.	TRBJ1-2	TGCGCCAGCAGCTCGGACCCGGCCGGGAACTATGGCTACACCTTC	CASSSDPAGNYGYTF
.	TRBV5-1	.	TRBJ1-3	TGCGCCAGCAGCGGCGACAGTGGAAGTGACACCATATATTTT	CASSGDSGSDTIYF
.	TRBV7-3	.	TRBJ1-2	TGTGCCAGCAGCTTAGGACCAGGGGACTATGGCTACACCTTC	CASSLGPGDYGYTF
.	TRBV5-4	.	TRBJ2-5	TGTGCCAGCAGCTTGGGGACAGAAGAGACCCAGTACTTC	CASSLGTEETQYF
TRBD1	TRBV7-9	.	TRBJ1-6	TGTGCCGTACAGGGGGTCCGGGCTGATTCACCCCTCCACTTT	CAVQGVRADSPLHF
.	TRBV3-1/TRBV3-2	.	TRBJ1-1	TGTGCCAGCAGCCGCAGACACGGCGGAAACACTGAAGCTTTCTTT	CASSRRHGGNTEAFF
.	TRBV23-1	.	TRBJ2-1	TGCGCCAGCAGTCAACCGGCTAAAGCCCCCTACAATGAGCAGTTCTTC	CASSQPAKAPYNEQFF
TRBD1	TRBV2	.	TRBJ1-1	TGTGCCAGCAGAGATAAGGGACAGGGGAACACTGAAGCTTTCTTT	CASRDKGQGNTEAFF
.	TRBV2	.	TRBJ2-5	TGTGCCAGCAGTGAACTCCCCCCCGGCAGGTCCCAAGAGACCCAGTACTTC	CASSELPPGRSQETQYF
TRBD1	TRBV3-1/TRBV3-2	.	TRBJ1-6	TGTGCCAGCAGCCAAAGGGACAGAGAATGTTCACCCCTCCACTTT	CASSQRDRECSPLHF
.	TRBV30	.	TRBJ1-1	TGTGCCTGGGAAGCCGGGACAGAAGCTTTCTTT	CAWEAGTEAFF
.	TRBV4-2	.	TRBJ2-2	TGTGCCAGCAGCCACGGTTTTAACACCGGGGAGCTGTTTTTT	CASSHGFNTGELFF
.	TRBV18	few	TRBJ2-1	TGTGCCAGCTCACCAAACGGGGCTAAGGACAATGAGCAGTTCTTC	CASSPNGAKDNEQFF
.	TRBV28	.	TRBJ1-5	TGTGCCAGCAGTTTGGGCGGGAATAGCAATCAGCCCCAGCATTTT	CASSLGGNSNQPQHF
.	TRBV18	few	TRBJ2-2	TGTGCCAGCTCCCCAATCTACACCGGGGAGCTGTTTTTT	CASSPIYTGELFF
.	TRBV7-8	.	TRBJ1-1	TGTGCCAGCAGCTTATTCGGAGAGGGCACTGAAGCTTTCTTT	CASSLFGEGTEAFF
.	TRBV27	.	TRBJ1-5	TGTGCCAGCGGCAGACTGGATCAGCCCCAGCATTTT	CASGRLDQPQHF
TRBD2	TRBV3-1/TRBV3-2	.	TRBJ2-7	TGTGCCAGCAGCCAACCGGGAGGGGGAGAGCAGTACTTC	CASSQPGGGEQYF
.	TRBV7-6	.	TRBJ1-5	TGTGCCAGCAGCTTCCTTGATCAGCCCCAGCATTTT	CASSFLDQPQHF
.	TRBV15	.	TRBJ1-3	TGTGCCACCAGTACGGGAAGCTCTGGAAACACCATATATTTT	CATSTGSSGNTIYF
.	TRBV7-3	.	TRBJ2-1	TGTGCCAGCAGCCCTCTTCGGACAGATAGTAATGAGCAGTTCTTC	CASSPLRTDSNEQFF
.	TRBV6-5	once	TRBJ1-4	TGTGCCAGCAGTTACTCGGGACCCCAAGGTGAAAAACTGTTTTTT	CASSYSGPQGEKLFF
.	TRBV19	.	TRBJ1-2	TGTGCCAGTAGTACGCCCGGAGGGGACTATGGCTACACCTTC	CASSTPGGDYGYTF
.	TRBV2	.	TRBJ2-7	TGTGCCAGCAGTGGACCGGCCTCCTACGAGCAGTACTTC	CASSGPASYEQYF
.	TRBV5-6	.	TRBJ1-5	TGTGCCAGCAGTTCCTGGGCGGGGGCGCGGAATCAGCCCCAGCATTTT	CASSSWAGARNQPQHF
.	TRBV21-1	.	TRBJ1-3	TGTGCCAGCATCAGCGGGAGGGAATCGGCCGGAAACACCATATATTTT	CASISGRESAGNTIYF
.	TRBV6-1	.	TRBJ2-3	TGTGCCAGCAGTGAATGGGGGGCCGGAACAGATACGCAGTATTTT	CASSEWGAGTDTQYF
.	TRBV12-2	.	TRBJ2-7	TGTGCAAGTCGCTTAAACCCGCGCTCCTACGAGCAGTACTTC	CASRLNPRSYEQYF
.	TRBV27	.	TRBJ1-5	TGTGCCAGCGGCTACGACTTCGTGGTCGCCAGGCCCCAGCATTTT	CASGYDFVVARPQHF
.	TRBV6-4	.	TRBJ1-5	TGTGCCAGCAGTGACAGGGGCAATCAGCCCCAGCATTTT	CASSDRGNQPQHF
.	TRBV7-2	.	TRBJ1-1	TGTGCCAGCAGCTTGTCCAGGGTGACAGCTTTCTTT	CASSLSRVTAFF
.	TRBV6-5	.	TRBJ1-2	TGTGCCAGTAGGGGATACTATGGCTACACCTTC	CASRGYYGYTF
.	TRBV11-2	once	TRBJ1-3	TGTGCCAGCAGCTTATTGGCGGTGGGATTGAGCTCTGGAAACACCATATATTTT	CASSLLAVGLSSGNTIYF